What follows are 13 T cell receptor beta chains derived from one specimen sequenced in a study of vaccination effects on CD4 cells after COVID-19. Sequencing was performed with immunoSEQ multiplex PCR; in TCRdb, only in-frame clones are kept and a portion is missing. The sample contains 20,000 to 30,000 clones, 69% of which appear only once. Before sequencing took place, the ViraFEST assay used viral peptide pools to expand antigen-specific CD4+ T cells. Isolating CD4+ T cells followed less than 11 days of culture. Each participant was administered two doses of either the BNT162b2 or the mRNA-1273 vaccine. Their specific antigens are unknown. The material sequenced was CD4+ T cells from PBMCs cultured with SARS-CoV-2 spike peptides, taken after COVID-19 vaccination. Source of these receptors: a human donor who received a COVID-19 vaccine.

This rearrangement joins TRBV3-1 (or the pseudogene TRBV3-2) to TRBJ2-5; D uncertain. V shed 4 bases and J shed 5 bases, with 17 bases lying between them. In germline, CDR1 is LGHDT, CDR2 YNNKEL (reference sequence). The length of the CDR3 is 15 residues. The CDR3 loop reads CASSPSFSGRETQYF. For the CDR3, the DNA is TGTGCCAGCAGCCCCTCTTTCTCCGGGCGGGAGACCCAGTACTTC.

CDR3 coding DNA: TGTGCCACCAGCAGGACAGGGAATAGAACATACAATGAGCAGTTCTTC. It encodes CATSRTGNRTYNEQFF. The chain is built from TRBV15 and TRBJ2-1, with 7 bases matching TRBD1. Germline V lookup: CDR1 LNHNV, CDR2 YYDKDF (reference sequence). The length of the CDR3 is 16 residues. The V and J ends lost 3 bases and 4 bases, in that order; junction bases with no gene match: 9.

This chain joins TRBV6-5 and TRBJ2-5, with D unresolved. CDR1 and CDR2 from the germline V gene are MNHEY and SVGAGI. V lost 4 bases to trimming and J lost 3 bases, with 9 bases between them. The CDR3 length is 13 residues. The DNA of the CDR3 is TGTGCCAGCAGTTTTATAGGGAAAGAGACCCAGTACTTC. This translates into CASSFIGKETQYF.

The CDR3 DNA reads TGTGCCATCAGTGAGTCGAATCATAGGGACAGGGGCTACGAGCAGTACTTC. Translation gives CAISESNHRDRGYEQYF. V usage is TRBV10-3 and J usage is TRBJ2-7; 10 bases are shared with TRBD1. This CDR3 comprises 17 residues. CDR1 ENHRY and CDR2 SYGVKD come from the germline V gene. V lost 0 bases to trimming and J lost 3 bases; unmatched junction nucleotides: 8.

Judged by abundance, this clone is medium-sized. This sequence joins TRBV6-5 and TRBJ2-1; no clear D gene. The V and J ends lost 6 bases and 15 bases respectively, with 18 bases between them. CDR3 length: 12 amino acids. Looked up from germline, CDR1 is MNHEY and CDR2 is SVGAGI. CDR3 bases: TGTGCCAGCAGCGCGGACCTCCCTAGGGCGTTCTTC. Translating gives CASSADLPRAFF.

CDR3 region: CASSLRTYNEQFF. DNA for the CDR3: TGTGCCAGCAGCTTACGAACCTACAATGAGCAGTTCTTC. V gene TRBV5-6 combines with J gene TRBJ2-1, with unresolved D. Trimming removed 2 bases from V and 2 bases from J, with 5 bases in between. The length of the CDR3 is 13 residues. The germline V gene has CDR1 SGHDT and CDR2 YYEEEE.

The chain joins TRBV11-2 to TRBJ1-2; D not certain. This CDR3 region has 14 residues. The V gene lost 0 bases and the J gene lost 5 bases, with 10 bases spanning the gap. Per germline, CDR1 SGHAT and CDR2 FQNNGV. The CDR3 coding sequence is TGTGCCAGCAGCTTAGATATAACAGCGTATGGCTACACCTTC. Its translation: CASSLDITAYGYTF.

V and J are TRBV7-8 and TRBJ2-2; 8 bases line up with TRBD1. The CDR3 consists of 18 residues. The V segment lost 5 bases and the J segment 0 bases; nucleotides outside the gene matches: 11. Per germline, CDR1 SGHVS and CDR2 FQNEAQ. The CDR3 sequence is CASSTYYRDRPNTGELFF. The CDR3 DNA is TGTGCCAGCAGCACCTACTACCGGGACAGGCCGAACACCGGGGAGCTGTTTTTT.

This rearrangement joins TRBV15 to TRBJ2-5; unclear D gene. The germline CDR1 and CDR2 sequences are LNHNV and YYDKDF (reference sequence). There are 12 residues in the CDR3. The V and J ends lost 0 bases and 4 bases respectively, with 3 bases between them. CDR3 bases: TGTGCCACCAGCAGAGATTTAGAGACCCAGTACTTC. Amino acid sequence: CATSRDLETQYF.

The V and J genes are TRBV29-1 and TRBJ2-7; 9 bases match TRBD2. Germline-derived CDR1 and CDR2 are SQVTM and ANQGSEA. This CDR3 contains 14 residues. V lost 7 bases to trimming and J lost 7 bases; unmatched junction nucleotides: 14. In DNA form, the CDR3 reads TGCAGCGCTTCGCGGCGGGAGGGCTCGTTGGAGCAGTACTTC. This encodes CSASRREGSLEQYF.

This clone showed up just a few times. The chain uses TRBV5-1 and TRBJ1-1; 9 bases fit TRBD1. Germline CDR1 reads SGHRS; CDR2 reads YFSETQ. Germline trimming cut 0 bases from V and 5 bases from J; bases unmatched to any gene: 8. The CDR3 spans 16 residues. The CDR3, as DNA: TGCGCCAGCAGCTTGGATATTGTGGGACAGGGAACTGAAGCTTTCTTT. Translating gives CASSLDIVGQGTEAFF.

The chain joins TRBV4-2 to TRBJ1-2; D is perhaps TRBD1 (5 bases). The length of the CDR3 is 14 residues. Germline V CDR1 and CDR2: LGHNA, YNFKEQ. V was trimmed by 0 bases and J by 8 bases, leaving 13 bases between them. The CDR3 bases are TGTGCCAGCAGCCAAGATGAGGGGAGGCGCGGCTACACCTTC. Protein product: CASSQDEGRRGYTF.

The chain recombines TRBV9 with TRBJ2-3; possible D gene TRBD2, 6 bases. The CDR3 is 14 amino acids. The germline V gene encodes CDR1 SGDLS and CDR2 YYNGEE. The V end lost 0 bases, the J end lost 2 bases, and 7 bases lay between the germline ends. In DNA form, the CDR3 reads TGTGCCAGCAGCGTAGAGCGGGTCACAGATACGCAGTATTTT. As protein: CASSVERVTDTQYF.